A selection of T cell receptor beta chains follows, all from one sample in a study of blood T cell repertoires in COVID-19. Measured with immunoSEQ multiplex PCR; TCRdb has only the in-frame clones, and not every one. The table records around 230,000 clones, 75% to 90% of them present only once. Sequencing was performed on peripheral blood. These receptors all stem from a woman in her seventies with active or convalescent COVID-19. Each CDR3 is given with its conserved first and last residue. A D gene is named only where the DNA matches it firmly. The size of a clone is reported for some rows only, either as once, few or many, or as a class for expanded clones.

CDR3 length	D gene	clone size	J gene	V gene	CDR3 DNA	CDR3 protein
13	TRBD1	.	TRBJ2-4	TRBV5-1	TGCGCCAGCAGACAGGGGGAGAGGGCGATTCAGTACTTC	CASRQGERAIQYF
14	.	.	TRBJ2-1	TRBV6-6	TGTGCCAGCAGCCTGGGGCAGCTCTACAATGAGCAGTTCTTC	CASSLGQLYNEQFF
12	.	.	TRBJ1-1	TRBV28	TGTGCCAGCAGACGGACTGGCACTGAAGCTTTCTTT	CASRRTGTEAFF
13	.	.	TRBJ1-6	TRBV7-9	TGTGCCTCAGGCCCTTTGTATAATTCACCCCTCCACTTT	CASGPLYNSPLHF
15	TRBD1	.	TRBJ2-1	TRBV5-6	TGTGCCAGCAGCTTATTCGGACAGGGGGTGAATGAGCAGTTCTTC	CASSLFGQGVNEQFF
12	.	.	TRBJ1-2	TRBV6-5	TGTGCCAGCAGGTGGCAGGAGGAAGGCTACACCTTC	CASRWQEEGYTF
19	.	.	TRBJ2-6	TRBV18	TGTGCCAGCTCACCACGACTGACGGGGGGCGAGACTGGGGCCAACGTCCTGACTTTC	CASSPRLTGGETGANVLTF
16	.	.	TRBJ1-1	TRBV9	TGTGCCAGCAGCGTAGCCTCCGGCAGGATGAACACTGAAGCTTTCTTT	CASSVASGRMNTEAFF
14	TRBD1	once	TRBJ1-1	TRBV18	TGTGCCAGCTCACCACGGACAGGGACCACTGAAGCTTTCTTT	CASSPRTGTTEAFF
12	.	.	TRBJ2-1	TRBV7-2	TGTGCCAGCAGCCCCCGGGACAATGAGCAGTTCTTC	CASSPRDNEQFF
17	TRBD1	.	TRBJ1-1	TRBV7-9	TGTGCCAGCAGCTTAGTGATGATGGAGGGGGCGGACACTGAAGCTTTCTTT	CASSLVMMEGADTEAFF
15	TRBD1	.	TRBJ1-4	TRBV15	TGTGCCACCAGCAGAGATAAGGGACAGAATGAAAAACTGTTTTTT	CATSRDKGQNEKLFF
15	TRBD1	once	TRBJ2-5	TRBV5-1	TGCGCCAGCAGCTTGATGGGGACAGGGGAAGAGACCCAGTACTTC	CASSLMGTGEETQYF
16	TRBD1	.	TRBJ2-3	TRBV11-2	TGTGCCAGCAGCTTACGTTCGGGACAGGACACAGATACGCAGTATTTT	CASSLRSGQDTDTQYF
15	TRBD1	.	TRBJ1-1	TRBV9	TGTGCCAGCAGCCCCGGACAGGGATGGAACACTGAAGCTTTCTTT	CASSPGQGWNTEAFF
13	.	.	TRBJ1-3	TRBV7-2	TGTGCCAGCAGCTTAGTCGAGGGAAACACCATATATTTT	CASSLVEGNTIYF
15	.	.	TRBJ2-6	TRBV7-3	TGTGCCAGCAGCTTATCAGGTACCGGGGCCAACGTCCTGACTTTC	CASSLSGTGANVLTF
11	.	.	TRBJ1-4	TRBV20-1	TGCAGCGCGGGAACTAATGAAAAACTGTTTTTT	CSAGTNEKLFF
13	.	.	TRBJ1-1	TRBV6-4	TGTGCCAGCAGTTCACAGGGATTAAATGAAGCTTTCTTT	CASSSQGLNEAFF
14	TRBD1	.	TRBJ1-2	TRBV7-3	TGTGCCAGCAGTCGCGGACAGGGCCTCTATGGCTACACCTTC	CASSRGQGLYGYTF
15	.	.	TRBJ1-1	TRBV18	TGTGCCAGCTCACCTCCTCTCGCGCTGAACACTGAAGCTTTCTTT	CASSPPLALNTEAFF
14	TRBD1	.	TRBJ1-2	TRBV7-2	TGTGCCAGCAGCCTGGGACAGGGAGAATATGGCTACACCTTC	CASSLGQGEYGYTF
14	TRBD2	.	TRBJ2-1	TRBV5-1	TGCGCCAGCAGCCCGCTAGCGGGAGATTCGGAGCAGTTCTTC	CASSPLAGDSEQFF
12	.	.	TRBJ1-2	TRBV27	TGTGCCAGCAGTCTACAGGGTTCAGGCTACACCTTC	CASSLQGSGYTF
14	.	few	TRBJ1-5	TRBV7-2	TGTGCCAGCAGCTTGAGGCAGGGTGGTCAGCCCCAGCATTTT	CASSLRQGGQPQHF
14	.	.	TRBJ1-2	TRBV6-6	TGTGCCAGCAGTTCACAGGGATTCCACTATGGCTACACCTTC	CASSSQGFHYGYTF
14	.	.	TRBJ1-5	TRBV7-2	TGTGCCAGCAGCCTTTCACCCAGGGATCAGCCCCAGCATTTT	CASSLSPRDQPQHF
15	TRBD1	.	TRBJ1-1	TRBV7-9	TGTGCCAGCAGCTTAGGAGACAGGGGGAACACTGAAGCTTTCTTT	CASSLGDRGNTEAFF